The TCR beta chain under discussion was sequenced for a study of cytomegalovirus exposure and HLA in healthy donors. At the level of the study: Samples from HLA-typed donors yielded around 85 million unique TCRs in an early data release. Falling in the Caucasian-associated ancestry cluster were less than 85% of 398 genotyped donors.

Whole-study results and caveats: In a later analysis, HLA-associated beta chains showed higher expansion and lower generation probabilities than comparable chains. Sequencing artifact likely explains a cluster of highly shared sequence variants.

The CDR3 runs 17 residues. In germline, CDR1 is SGHVS, CDR2 FQNEAQ. The count of this clone is one. What it recognizes is unknown. One end of the junction does not line up with germline, which may come from a read error. PCR employed 60 Vbeta and 13 Jbeta primers. Clones were sequenced by immunoSEQ multiplex PCR, and TCRdb holds only the in-frame ones, with some missing. Here the sample spans 100,000 to 150,000 clones, approximately 80% being singletons. The chain is built from TRBV7-8 and TRBJ2-3, with a tentative D call TRBD2 (5 bases). This TCR was sampled from a woman aged 40 to 50 in good health and CMV-seropositive. Specimen: PBMCs. CDR3 bases: TGTGCCAGCAACTTAGGCTCCTCTAGCCCAGGCGCAGATACGCAGTATTTT. This gives the protein CASNLGSSSPGADTQYF.